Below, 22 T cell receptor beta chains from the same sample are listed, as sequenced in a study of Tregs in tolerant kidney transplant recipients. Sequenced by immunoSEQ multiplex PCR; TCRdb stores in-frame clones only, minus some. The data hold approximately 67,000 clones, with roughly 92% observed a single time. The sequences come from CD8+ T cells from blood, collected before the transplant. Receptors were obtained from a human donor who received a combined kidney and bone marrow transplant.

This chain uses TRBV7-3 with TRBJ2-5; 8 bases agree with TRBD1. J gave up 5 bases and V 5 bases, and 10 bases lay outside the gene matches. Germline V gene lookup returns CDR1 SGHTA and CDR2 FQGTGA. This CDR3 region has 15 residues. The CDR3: CASSPRTGRKETQYF. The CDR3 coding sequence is TGTGCCAGCAGCCCCCGGACAGGGAGGAAGGAGACCCAGTACTTC.

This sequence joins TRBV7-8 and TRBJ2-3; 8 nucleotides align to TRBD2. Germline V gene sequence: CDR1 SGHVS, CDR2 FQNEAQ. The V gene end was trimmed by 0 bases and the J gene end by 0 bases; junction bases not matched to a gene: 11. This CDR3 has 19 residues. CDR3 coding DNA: TGTGCCAGCAGCTTAGCGCCGGGACGGGGGGGGCATAGCACAGATACGCAGTATTTT. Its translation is CASSLAPGRGGHSTDTQYF.

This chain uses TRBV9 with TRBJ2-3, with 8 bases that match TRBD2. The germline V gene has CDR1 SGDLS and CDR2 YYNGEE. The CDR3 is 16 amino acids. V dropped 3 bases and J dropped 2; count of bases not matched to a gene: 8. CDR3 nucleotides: TGTGCCAGCAGCGGACCTTCTAGCGGGCCCACAGATACGCAGTATTTT. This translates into CASSGPSSGPTDTQYF.

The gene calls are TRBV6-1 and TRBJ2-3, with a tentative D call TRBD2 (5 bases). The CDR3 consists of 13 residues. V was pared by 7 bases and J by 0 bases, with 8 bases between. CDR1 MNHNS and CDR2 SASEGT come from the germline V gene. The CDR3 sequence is CASTAVSTDTQYF. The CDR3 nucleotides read TGTGCCAGCACAGCGGTTAGCACAGATACGCAGTATTTT.

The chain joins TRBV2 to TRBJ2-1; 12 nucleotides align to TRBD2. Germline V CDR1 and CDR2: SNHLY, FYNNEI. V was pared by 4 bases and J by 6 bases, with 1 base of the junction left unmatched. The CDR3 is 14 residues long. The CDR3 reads CASSGLAGANEQFF. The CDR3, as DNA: TGTGCCAGCAGTGGACTAGCGGGGGCCAATGAGCAGTTCTTC.

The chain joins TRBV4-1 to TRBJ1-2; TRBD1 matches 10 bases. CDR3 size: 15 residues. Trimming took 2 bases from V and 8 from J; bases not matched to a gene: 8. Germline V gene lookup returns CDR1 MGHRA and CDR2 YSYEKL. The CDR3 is CASSQTQGTGVGYTF. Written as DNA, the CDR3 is TGCGCCAGCAGCCAAACCCAGGGGACAGGGGTCGGCTACACCTTC.

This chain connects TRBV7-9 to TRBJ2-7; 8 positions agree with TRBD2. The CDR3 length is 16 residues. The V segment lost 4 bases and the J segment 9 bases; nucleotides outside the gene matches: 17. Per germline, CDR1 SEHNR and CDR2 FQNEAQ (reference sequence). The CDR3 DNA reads TGTGCCAGCAGCTCCCGTGACGGGGGGGCCCTAAGAGTGCAGTACTTC. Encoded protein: CASSSRDGGALRVQYF.

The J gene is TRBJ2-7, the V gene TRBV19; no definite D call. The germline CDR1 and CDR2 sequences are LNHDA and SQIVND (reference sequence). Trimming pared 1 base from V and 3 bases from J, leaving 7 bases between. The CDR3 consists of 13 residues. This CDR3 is CASSIGSDYEQYF. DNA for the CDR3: TGTGCCAGTAGTATAGGCAGTGACTACGAGCAGTACTTC.

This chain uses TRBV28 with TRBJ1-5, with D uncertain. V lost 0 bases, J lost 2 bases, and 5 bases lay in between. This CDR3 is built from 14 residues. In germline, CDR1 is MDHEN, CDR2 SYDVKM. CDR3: CASSLWGGNQPQHF. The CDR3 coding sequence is TGTGCCAGCAGTTTATGGGGCGGCAATCAGCCCCAGCATTTT.

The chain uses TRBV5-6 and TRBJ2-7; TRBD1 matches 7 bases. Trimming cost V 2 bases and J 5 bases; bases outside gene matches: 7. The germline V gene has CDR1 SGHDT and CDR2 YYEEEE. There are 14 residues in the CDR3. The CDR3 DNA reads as TGTGCCAGCAGCTTAAGGGGGCGGTGGGACGAGCAGTACTTC. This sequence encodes CASSLRGRWDEQYF.

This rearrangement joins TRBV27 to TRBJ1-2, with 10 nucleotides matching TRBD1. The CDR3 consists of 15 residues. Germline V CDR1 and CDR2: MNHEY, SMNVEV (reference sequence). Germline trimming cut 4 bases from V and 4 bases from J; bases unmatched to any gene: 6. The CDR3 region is CASSYIGTGVYGYTF. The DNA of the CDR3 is TGTGCCAGCAGTTACATCGGGACAGGGGTCTATGGCTACACCTTC.

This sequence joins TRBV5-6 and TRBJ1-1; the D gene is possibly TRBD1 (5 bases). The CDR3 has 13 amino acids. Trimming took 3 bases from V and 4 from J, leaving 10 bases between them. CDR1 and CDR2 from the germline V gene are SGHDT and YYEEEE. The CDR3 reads CASSSGGGTEAFF. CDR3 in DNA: TGTGCCAGCAGCTCGGGGGGGGGCACTGAAGCTTTCTTT.

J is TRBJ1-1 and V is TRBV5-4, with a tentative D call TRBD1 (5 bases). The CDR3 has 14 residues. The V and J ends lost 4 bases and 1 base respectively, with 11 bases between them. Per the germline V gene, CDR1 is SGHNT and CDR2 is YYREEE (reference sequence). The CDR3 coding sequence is TGTGCCAGCAGCCCGCTAACAGGGAACACTGAAGCTTTCTTT. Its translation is CASSPLTGNTEAFF.

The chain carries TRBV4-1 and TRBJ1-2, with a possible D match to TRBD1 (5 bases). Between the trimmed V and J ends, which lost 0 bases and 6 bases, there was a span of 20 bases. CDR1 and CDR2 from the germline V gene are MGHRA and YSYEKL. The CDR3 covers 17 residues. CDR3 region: CASSQDGSGWQGHGYTF. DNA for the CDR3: TGCGCCAGCAGCCAAGATGGCAGTGGTTGGCAGGGTCATGGCTACACCTTC.

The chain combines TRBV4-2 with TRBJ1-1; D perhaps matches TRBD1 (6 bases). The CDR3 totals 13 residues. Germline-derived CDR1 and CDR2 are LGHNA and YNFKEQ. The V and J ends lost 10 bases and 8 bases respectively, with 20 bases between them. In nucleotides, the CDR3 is TGTGCCACCACAGGGCCAGCGAGTAAGGAAGCTTTCTTT. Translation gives CATTGPASKEAFF.

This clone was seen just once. The CDR3 DNA sequence: TGTGCCAGCAGCTTTATCTCCACAGATACGCAGTATTTT. Amino acid sequence: CASSFISTDTQYF. The chain uses TRBV7-2 and TRBJ2-3; D remains unclear. The CDR3 length is 13 residues. Germline V gene sequence: CDR1 SGHTA, CDR2 FQGNSA. Trimming removed 3 bases from V and 2 bases from J, with 6 bases in between.

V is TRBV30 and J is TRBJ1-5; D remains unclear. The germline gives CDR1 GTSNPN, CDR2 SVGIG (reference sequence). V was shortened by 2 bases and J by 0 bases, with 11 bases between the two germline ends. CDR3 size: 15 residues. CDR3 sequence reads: CAWSQSTNSNQPQHF. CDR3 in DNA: TGTGCCTGGAGTCAGTCGACAAATAGCAATCAGCCCCAGCATTTT.

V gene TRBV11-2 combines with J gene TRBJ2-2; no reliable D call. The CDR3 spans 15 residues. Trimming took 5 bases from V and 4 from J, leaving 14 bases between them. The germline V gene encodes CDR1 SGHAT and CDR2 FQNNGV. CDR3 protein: CASSTARVSTGELFF. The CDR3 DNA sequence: TGTGCCAGCAGCACCGCCCGGGTTAGCACCGGGGAGCTGTTTTTT.

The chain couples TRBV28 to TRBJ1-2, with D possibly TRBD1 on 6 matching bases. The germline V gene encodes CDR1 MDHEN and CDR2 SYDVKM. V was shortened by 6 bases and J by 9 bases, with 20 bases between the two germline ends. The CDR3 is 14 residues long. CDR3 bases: TGTGCCAGCAGCCCTCTACAGGGAATTATACGCTACACCTTC. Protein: CASSPLQGIIRYTF.

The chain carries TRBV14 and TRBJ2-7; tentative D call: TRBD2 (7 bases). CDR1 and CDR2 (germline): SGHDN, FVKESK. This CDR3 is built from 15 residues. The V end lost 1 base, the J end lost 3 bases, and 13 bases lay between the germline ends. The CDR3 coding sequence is TGTGCCAGCAGCCAAGTGGAGGGGGGGTACTACGAGCAGTACTTC. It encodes CASSQVEGGYYEQYF. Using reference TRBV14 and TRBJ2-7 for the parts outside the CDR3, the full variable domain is EAGVTQFPSHSVIEKGQTVTLRCDPISGHDNLYWYRRVMGKEIKFLLHFVKESKQDESGMPNNRFLAERTGGTYSTLKVQPAELEDSGVYFCASSQVEGGYYEQYFGPGTRLTVT.

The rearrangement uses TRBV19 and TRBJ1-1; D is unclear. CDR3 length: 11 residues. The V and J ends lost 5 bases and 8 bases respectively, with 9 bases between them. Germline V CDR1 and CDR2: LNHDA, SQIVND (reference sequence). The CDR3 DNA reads TGTGCCAGTAGTTTACCGGGGGAAGCTTTCTTT. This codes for CASSLPGEAFF.

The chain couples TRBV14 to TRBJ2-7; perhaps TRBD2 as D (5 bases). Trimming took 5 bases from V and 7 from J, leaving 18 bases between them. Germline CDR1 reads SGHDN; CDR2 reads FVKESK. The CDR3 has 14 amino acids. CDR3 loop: CASSEWFEGEEQYF. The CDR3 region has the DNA TGTGCCAGCAGCGAATGGTTCGAGGGCGAGGAGCAGTACTTC. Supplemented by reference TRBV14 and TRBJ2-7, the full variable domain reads EAGVTQFPSHSVIEKGQTVTLRCDPISGHDNLYWYRRVMGKEIKFLLHFVKESKQDESGMPNNRFLAERTGGTYSTLKVQPAELEDSGVYFCASSEWFEGEEQYFGPGTRLTVT.